The entry that follows covers one TCR beta chain sequence. The data stem from a study of CD8+CD57+ T cells in acquired aplastic anemia. V was clipped by 3 bases and J by 6 bases; unmatched bases: 6. The CDR3 contains 13 residues. Germline CDR1 GTSNPN, CDR2 SVGIG (reference sequence). TCR beta VDJ and CDR3 profiling used genomic DNA as template. TCRdb used MiXCR to reprocess the reads, holding one entry per CDR3 protein. The sample consists of about 190,000 distinct CDR3 sequences, around half of them appearing once. The specimen sequenced was sorted CD4+, CD8+, or CD8+CD57+ T cells (not recorded which) from PBMCs. The V gene is TRBV30, the J gene TRBJ1-1; 8 bases agree with TRBD1. This clonotype originated in a human donor in good health, serving as a control. The CDR3, as DNA: TGTGCCTGGAGCGCTCAGGGGGCGGCTGAAGCTTTCTTT. Its translation is CAWSAQGAAEAFF. Variable domain in full (rest from reference TRBV30 and TRBJ1-1): SQTIHQWPATLVQPVGSPLSLECTVEGTSNPNLYWYRQAAGRGLQLLFYSVGIGQISSEVPQNLSASRPQDRQFILSSKKLLLSDSGFYLCAWSAQGAAEAFFGQGTRLTVV.